These T cell receptor beta chains were read from a single sample in a study of blood T cell repertoires in COVID-19. Clones were sequenced by immunoSEQ multiplex PCR, and TCRdb holds only the in-frame ones, with some missing. The data contain tens of thousands of clones, around 83% of them singletons. The source material was peripheral blood. The receptors were sampled from a man aged 25 to 45 with COVID-19, enrolled during active disease. CDR3s leave out the opening cysteine and the closing phenylalanine or tryptophan.

v_call	j_call	cdr3_aa
TRBV5-1	TRBJ1-1	ASSGGTANTEAF
TRBV28	TRBJ2-7	ASRREALEQY
TRBV6-5	TRBJ1-5	ASSYSRGGSNQPQH
TRBV18	TRBJ2-1	ASSPRRVAGSSYNEQF
TRBV6-6	TRBJ1-1	ASSPTGTGTSGTEAF
TRBV12-5	TRBJ1-2	ASGLSGQQNGYT
TRBV7-3	TRBJ1-1	ASSLRGNTEAF
TRBV9	TRBJ1-5	ASSAFQGDQPQH
TRBV6-5	TRBJ1-4	ASSPWTGEKLF
TRBV30	TRBJ2-7	AWSVRGTGYYEQY
TRBV27	TRBJ1-6	ASSLFGTEFNSPLH
TRBV27	TRBJ1-1	ASKSFGGTEAF
TRBV28	TRBJ2-1	ASRARVERVGEQF
TRBV18	TRBJ1-5	ASSQGPGGNQPQH
TRBV6-2/TRBV6-3	TRBJ2-1	ASSLIAGGNEQF
TRBV6-5	TRBJ2-3	ASSYAIRSTDTQY
TRBV9	TRBJ2-7	ASSVGTAYEQY
TRBV6-4	TRBJ1-5	ATSQGINQPQH
TRBV4-3	TRBJ1-2	ASSQEGAGAYGYT
TRBV28	TRBJ2-1	ASSQGGRTYNEQF
TRBV28	TRBJ2-7	ASRAGELYEQY
TRBV7-9	TRBJ1-5	ASSFSGQGDRPQH
TRBV7-9	TRBJ2-7	ASSWGVSYEQY
TRBV6-5	TRBJ1-2	ASRGRGNYGYT
TRBV5-5	TRBJ1-5	ASSRGQGEGQPQH
TRBV9	TRBJ2-2	ASSPLPGTGELF
TRBV24-1	TRBJ1-5	ATSDSARTGTQH
TRBV20-1	TRBJ1-1	SAEGDPEAF
TRBV28	TRBJ1-1	ASRTPGGITEAF
TRBV7-9	TRBJ2-2	ASSLAGSPGELF
TRBV11-2	TRBJ2-5	ASSLTRGLGETQY
TRBV9	TRBJ2-7	ASSVGLAGRGSYEQY
TRBV2	TRBJ2-5	ASSEALGRGSQETQY
TRBV2	TRBJ1-6	ASSGRGTGPGNPYNSPLH
TRBV10-3	TRBJ2-2	ATLGSAYTGELF
TRBV28	TRBJ2-1	ASSLLRNEQF
TRBV14	TRBJ1-5	ASSQDGQGNQPQH
TRBV6-5	TRBJ1-5	ASSSDRAYQPQH
TRBV7-9	TRBJ2-2	ASSLSSANTGELF
TRBV29-1	TRBJ1-2	SVFGTGAYGYT
TRBV28	TRBJ2-7	ASSLGGLAGREQY
TRBV11-2	TRBJ2-5	ASSLMGTSGQETQY
TRBV24-1	TRBJ1-2	ATSDFNGGYT
TRBV7-2	TRBJ2-2	ASSLGGGRTGELF
TRBV5-1	TRBJ1-1	ASEMGQMNTEAF